Listed below are T cell receptor beta chains from one sample, sequenced in a study of blood T cell repertoires in COVID-19. TCRdb keeps only in-frame clones here, not all; method: immunoSEQ multiplex PCR. Of 120,000 to 150,000 clones in the sample, more than 75% were seen once. Material for sequencing was peripheral blood. These TCRs come from a man in his fifties or sixties with active or convalescent COVID-19. Each CDR3 is given with its conserved first and last residue. A D gene is named only where the DNA matches it firmly. The listing skips clone size in some rows; elsewhere it reads once, few, many or a size class.

clone size	V gene	J gene	D gene	CDR3 protein	CDR3 DNA
.	TRBV19	TRBJ2-1	.	CASSRSLSGQGREQFF	TGTGCCAGTAGTAGGAGTCTTAGCGGGCAGGGGCGGGAGCAGTTCTTC
.	TRBV7-2	TRBJ2-1	.	CASSSRTANPINEQFF	TGTGCCAGCAGCTCCCGGACAGCCAACCCGATTAATGAGCAGTTCTTC
.	TRBV5-1	TRBJ2-7	.	CASSLGQSYEQYF	TGCGCCAGCAGCTTGGGACAGTCCTACGAGCAGTACTTC
.	TRBV5-1	TRBJ1-2	TRBD1	CASSRGQGSYGYTF	TGCGCCAGCAGCCGTGGACAGGGGAGCTATGGCTACACCTTC
.	TRBV29-1	TRBJ1-2	.	CSARTESNYGYTF	TGCAGCGCCAGGACAGAGTCTAACTATGGCTACACCTTC
.	TRBV24-1	TRBJ2-1	TRBD1	CATSDPPLTGSNEQFF	TGTGCCACCAGTGACCCACCCCTGACAGGGTCCAATGAGCAGTTCTTC
.	TRBV2	TRBJ2-5	.	CASSEQQGMETQYF	TGTGCCAGCAGTGAACAACAGGGTATGGAGACCCAGTACTTC
.	TRBV7-2	TRBJ2-2	TRBD2	CASSPLAGTNTGELFF	TGTGCCAGCAGCCCCTTAGCGGGAACGAACACCGGGGAGCTGTTTTTT
.	TRBV29-1	TRBJ2-3	TRBD1	CSVEGQGRTDTQYF	TGCAGCGTTGAGGGACAGGGCAGAACAGATACGCAGTATTTT
once	TRBV18	TRBJ2-1	.	CASSPLGGGRNEQFF	TGTGCCAGCTCACCACTAGGTGGGGGCAGGAATGAGCAGTTCTTC
few	TRBV7-2	TRBJ1-1	.	CASSLGAGDEAFF	TGTGCCAGCAGCTTAGGGGCAGGGGATGAAGCTTTCTTT
.	TRBV12-3/TRBV12-4	TRBJ2-5	TRBD1	CASLLTGQETQYF	TGTGCCAGCCTACTGACAGGGCAAGAGACCCAGTACTTC
.	TRBV18	TRBJ2-7	TRBD2	CASSQLAGLDEQYF	TGTGCCAGCTCACAACTAGCGGGACTCGACGAGCAGTACTTC
few	TRBV5-5	TRBJ1-5	.	CASSLGPGYSNQPQHF	TGTGCCAGCAGCTTGGGGCCAGGCTATAGCAATCAGCCCCAGCATTTT
.	TRBV28	TRBJ1-1	TRBD1	CASRTPGGQANTEAFF	TGTGCCAGCAGAACCCCCGGCGGACAGGCGAACACTGAAGCTTTCTTT
.	TRBV20-1	TRBJ2-5	.	CSARVRETQYF	TGCAGTGCTAGGGTCAGAGAGACCCAGTACTTC
once	TRBV15	TRBJ1-6	.	CATSRDRFSPLHF	TGTGCCACCAGCAGAGACAGGTTTTCACCCCTCCACTTT
.	TRBV6-2/TRBV6-3	TRBJ1-1	.	CASSFPRNTEAFF	TGTGCCAGCAGTTTTCCCCGGAACACTGAAGCTTTCTTT
.	TRBV11-2	TRBJ2-1	TRBD2	CASNRGLAYNEQFF	TGTGCCAGCAACCGCGGACTAGCCTACAATGAGCAGTTCTTC
.	TRBV5-1	TRBJ2-3	TRBD1	CASMPGQTTDTQYF	TGCGCATCGATGCCGGGACAGACAACAGATACGCAGTATTTT
.	TRBV3-1/TRBV3-2	TRBJ2-7	TRBD2	CASSLVGGTSEYEQYF	TGTGCCAGCAGCCTCGTCGGCGGGACTAGCGAATACGAGCAGTACTTC
.	TRBV24-1	TRBJ1-4	.	CATSRSPKEKLFF	TGTGCCACCAGCAGGTCCCCGAAAGAAAAACTGTTTTTT
.	TRBV11-3	TRBJ1-1	.	CASSLDGRDGETEAFF	TGTGCCAGCAGCTTAGATGGGAGAGACGGGGAGACTGAAGCTTTCTTT
.	TRBV29-1	TRBJ2-1	TRBD2	CSVLLGLASNEQFF	TGCAGCGTACTCCTGGGACTAGCGAGCAATGAGCAGTTCTTC
.	TRBV5-8	TRBJ2-7	.	CASSLRVWSYEQYF	TGTGCCAGCAGCTTGCGAGTTTGGTCCTACGAGCAGTACTTC
.	TRBV9	TRBJ2-7	TRBD2	CASSVEAGDEQYF	TGTGCCAGCAGCGTAGAAGCGGGAGACGAGCAGTACTTC
once	TRBV19	TRBJ2-1	.	CASGARDFEQFF	TGTGCCAGTGGCGCGAGGGACTTTGAGCAGTTCTTC
.	TRBV5-4	TRBJ1-6	.	CASSLGLGSYNSPLHF	TGTGCCAGCAGCTTGGGGCTCGGGTCTTATAATTCACCCCTCCACTTT
.	TRBV10-3	TRBJ1-3	TRBD1	CASLPRDRGLSGNTIYF	TGTGCCAGCTTACCCCGGGACAGGGGGCTCTCTGGAAACACCATATATTTT
.	TRBV7-6	TRBJ2-1	.	CASSLALGASSYNEQFF	TGTGCCAGCAGCTTAGCGCTGGGGGCCTCCTCCTACAATGAGCAGTTCTTC
.	TRBV5-1	TRBJ2-1	.	CASSLVRREYEQFF	TGCGCCAGCAGCTTGGTTCGTAGGGAGTATGAGCAGTTCTTC
.	TRBV30	TRBJ2-4	.	CAWERGVIARTKNIQYF	TGTGCCTGGGAGAGAGGAGTCATAGCGCGGACCAAAAACATTCAGTACTTC
.	TRBV7-9	TRBJ2-1	TRBD2	CASSIALAGDNEQFF	TGTGCCAGCAGCATAGCTCTAGCGGGAGACAATGAGCAGTTCTTC
.	TRBV4-2	TRBJ2-6	.	CASSPGTGANVLTF	TGTGCCAGCAGCCCGGGAACTGGGGCCAACGTCCTGACTTTC
.	TRBV7-9	TRBJ1-2	.	CAGQFREGYGYTF	TGTGCCGGCCAATTCCGGGAAGGCTATGGCTACACCTTC
.	TRBV5-1	TRBJ1-2	TRBD1	CASNKGTGRGYTF	TGCGCCAGCAATAAGGGGACAGGACGAGGCTACACCTTC
.	TRBV27	TRBJ2-2	.	CASSLLRTGELFF	TGTGCCAGCAGTTTATTACGGACCGGGGAGCTGTTTTTT
.	TRBV19	TRBJ2-1	TRBD2	CASSMLAGMHNEQFF	TGTGCCAGTAGTATGCTAGCGGGAATGCACAATGAGCAGTTCTTC
.	TRBV4-1	TRBJ2-1	.	CASSQGWDSSYNEQFF	TGCGCCAGCAGCCAAGGGTGGGACTCCTCCTACAATGAGCAGTTCTTC
.	TRBV4-1	TRBJ2-4	TRBD2	CASSPQLAGEGQNIQYF	TGCGCCAGCAGCCCCCAGCTAGCGGGAGAGGGGCAAAACATTCAGTACTTC
.	TRBV5-6	TRBJ1-2	.	CASVFQEGYGYTF	TGTGCCAGCGTGTTCCAGGAGGGCTATGGCTACACCTTC
.	TRBV5-5	TRBJ1-5	.	CASSFQASQPQHF	TGTGCCAGCAGCTTCCAGGCGAGTCAGCCCCAGCATTTT
few	TRBV12-3/TRBV12-4	TRBJ2-5	.	CASSPSGTQYF	TGTGCCAGCAGTCCCTCGGGGACCCAGTACTTC
.	TRBV28	TRBJ1-5	.	CASSLPRQGRYQPQHF	TGTGCCAGCAGTCTCCCCCGGCAGGGTAGGTATCAGCCCCAGCATTTT
.	TRBV19	TRBJ1-5	.	CASSDGDYSNQPQHF	TGTGCCAGTAGTGACGGGGACTATAGCAATCAGCCCCAGCATTTT